The entry that follows covers one T cell receptor (beta chain) sequence. TCRdb re-derived calls from the RT-PCR reads in MiXCR, one entry per CDR3 protein. The sample holds tens of thousands of distinct CDR3 sequences, almost 7% seen once. These data are taken from a study of patients and donors after allogeneic stem cell transplantation. The CDR3 is made up of 16 amino acids. Germline CDR1 reads SGHDN; CDR2 reads FVKESK. Trimming at V came to 3 bases and at J to 6 bases, leaving 9 bases not matched to a gene. The sequencing input was blood, either unsorted or a sorted T cell fraction (not recorded which). This TCR came from a human donor who was either an allogeneic HSCT recipient or a stem cell or donor lymphocyte infusion donor (not recorded which). It is not recorded whose cells these are; they may come from a transplant donor. The rearrangement links TRBV14 to TRBJ1-4; 8 nucleotides match TRBD1. CDR3 DNA sequence: TGTGCCAGCAGCCAGGCGAACAGGGGGGTAGATGAAAAACTGTTTTTT. Residues: CASSQANRGVDEKLFF.